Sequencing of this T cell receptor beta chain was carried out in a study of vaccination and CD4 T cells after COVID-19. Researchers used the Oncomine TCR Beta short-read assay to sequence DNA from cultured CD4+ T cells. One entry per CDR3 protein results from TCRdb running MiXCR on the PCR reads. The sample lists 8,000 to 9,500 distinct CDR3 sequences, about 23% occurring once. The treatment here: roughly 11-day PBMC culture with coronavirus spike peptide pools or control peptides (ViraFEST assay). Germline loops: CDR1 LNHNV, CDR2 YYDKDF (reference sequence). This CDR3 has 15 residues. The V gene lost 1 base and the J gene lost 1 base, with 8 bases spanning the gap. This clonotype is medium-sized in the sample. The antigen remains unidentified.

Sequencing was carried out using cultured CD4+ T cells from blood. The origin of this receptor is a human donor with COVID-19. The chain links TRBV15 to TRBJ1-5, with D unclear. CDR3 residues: CATSRVGQSNQPQHF. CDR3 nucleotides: TGTGCCACCAGCAGAGTAGGGCAGAGCAATCAGCCCCAGCATTTT.